The count of the clone carrying this T cell receptor beta chain is one. What it recognizes is unknown. These data originate in a study of T cell responses to AZD1222 COVID-19 vaccine. Findings of the study overall: Across spike, vaccine-associated CD4 TCRs were found, dominant at 160-218 and 743-854. Baseline serostatus was positive in only a handful of AZD1222 recipients. Females made up more of the donors, who were largely white British, and clonal diversity may have come out too low. Nearly half of spike-specific TCRs reportedly target unmutated variant regions.

Per germline, CDR1 LGHNA and CDR2 YSLEER. V gave up 5 bases and J gave up 8 bases, with 13 bases separating them. This CDR3 has 13 residues. Here immunoSEQ multiplex PCR was the method, and the copy in TCRdb shows in-frame clones only, minus some. The sample lists more than 120,000 clones; nearly 90% were seen once. The sample here was peripheral blood, taken 28 days after the second dose of the MenACWY control vaccine. The chain is built from TRBV4-3 and TRBJ2-1; D may be TRBD1 or TRBD2 (5 bases each). This TCR came from an adult who received the MenACWY meningococcal vaccine as a control. CDR3 sequence: CASSFNRGHEQFF. DNA of the CDR3: TGCGCCAGCAGCTTTAACCGGGGCCATGAGCAGTTCTTC.